This entry is about one T cell receptor beta chain. This clone's antigen is unknown. Base qualities were left out, and no much larger clone turns up one base away. This sample is part of a study of T-cell memory formation after mild COVID-19 (dated by TCRdb to the early 2020s). Context from the whole study: TCR sequence clusters from the two donors were largely donor specific. The cohort was made up of two young adult volunteers, one female and one male, who were previously healthy. In a couple of donors, T-cell clones that expanded and contracted after mild COVID-19 were tracked by sequencing TCRalpha and TCRbeta repertoires over time. Summary of the overall study and its limitations: The study covered only two mild cases, and larger cohorts including severe cases with pre-infection samples were considered necessary. Some responding clones were detected in pre-infection memory, which suggested that pre-existing cross-reactive memory T cells had joined the SARS-CoV-2 response. Whether the second-wave clones peaking on day 37 were SARS-CoV-2 specific was not confirmed. Contracting CD4+ clones were found mainly in CM and EM memory subsets, while CD8+ clones were enriched in EMRA. Balanced CD4/CD8 phenotypes were observed for clones contracting from day 15 to 85, whereas a bias towards CD4+ was observed for a second wave of clones expanding from day 15 to 37.

The sequencing machine was an Illumina NovaSeq 6000. TCRalpha and TCRbeta cDNA libraries were constructed by 5'RACE with constant-segment primers, with sample barcodes and unique molecular identifiers being introduced. Trizol reagent was used to extract RNA from every sample. The libraries were amplified in two PCR steps, and the second step added a second sample barcode and Illumina TruSeq adapters. The libraries were sequenced on an Illumina NovaSeq using 2 x 150 bp paired-end reads. The study's own analysis went as follows. The reads were demultiplexed and collapsed into UMI-guided consensus sequences using migec v1.2.7. Using mixcr v2.1.11, UMI consensuses were aligned to TRA and TRB V and J templates and then assembled into clonotypes. A clonotype was counted as expanded or contracted only when both edgeR and NoisET called the clonotype significant, with the noise models trained on biological replicates. For edgeR calls, the thresholds were a false discovery rate-adjusted p below 0.01 and a log2 fold-change of 1. As an exploratory analysis of dynamics, max-normalized trajectories of the 1000 most abundant clonotypes were examined with PCA combined with hierarchical clustering. Each responding clone was given a CD4 or CD8 phenotype based on the CD4+ and CD8+ repertoires, which had been sequenced separately. TCRdb passed the public sequencing reads through fastp at Q25 and MiXCR, retaining productive beta sequences. Rows matching on CDR3 protein sequence are summarized as one entry with the most common DNA and genes. The V and J calls follow TCRdb's processing rather than the paper's. Across this sample there are under 550,000 distinct CDR3 sequences, with approximately 18% seen only once. In total, the top ten clones hold 10% to 15% of the sample.

Ficoll-Paque density gradient centrifugation was used to isolate PBMCs. The sequence was obtained from an adult woman who had mild COVID-19 (a few samples of this study predate the infection). The sample titles of this study are shuffled in the database, so cell type and time point are left out; the donor was told from shared clones. Sequenced input: PBMCs or a T cell subset sorted from them (not recorded which).

The nucleotide sequence reads as follows: TGCAGTGCCCTAGGTAACCATACGTACAATGAGCAGTTCTTC. The resulting protein is CSALGNHTYNEQFF. The chain is made from TRBV20-1 and TRBJ2-1; the D gene cannot be resolved reliably. V was cut back by 6 bases and J by 4 bases, leaving a gap of 16 bases between them. Including cysteine and phenylalanine, the CDR3 has 14 amino acids. Solely the CDR3 DNA is kept, with 42 bases framed from the first base. Per the germline V gene (reference sequence), DFQATT is the CDR1 and SNEGSKA is the CDR2.